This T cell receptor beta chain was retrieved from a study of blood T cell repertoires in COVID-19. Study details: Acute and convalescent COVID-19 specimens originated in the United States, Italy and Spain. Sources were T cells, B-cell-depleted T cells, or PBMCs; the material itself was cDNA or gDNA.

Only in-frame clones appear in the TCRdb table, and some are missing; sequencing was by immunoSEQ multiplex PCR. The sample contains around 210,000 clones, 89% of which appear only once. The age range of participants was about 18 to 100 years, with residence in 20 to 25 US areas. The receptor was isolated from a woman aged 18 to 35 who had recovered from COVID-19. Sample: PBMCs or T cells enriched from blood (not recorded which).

The CDR3 sequence is CASSVFEGGYTF. The CDR3 region has the DNA TGTGCCAGCAGCGTATTTGAGGGAGGCTACACCTTC. The V and J genes are TRBV9 and TRBJ1-2, with D hard to call. CDR1 and CDR2 (germline): SGDLS, YYNGEE. V gave up 1 base and J gave up 8 bases, with 9 bases separating them. CDR3 size: 12 residues.